The 8 T cell receptor beta chains reported below all come from one sample, sequenced in a study of cytomegalovirus exposure and HLA in healthy donors. The PCR used 60 Vbeta and 13 Jbeta primers. Libraries were prepared by immunoSEQ multiplex PCR; TCRdb keeps only in-frame clonotypes and omits some of them. The data show under 200,000 clones, with around 67% seen just once and 4.5% held by the top ten. The source material was PBMCs. These receptors were taken from a woman in her late teens or twenties in good health and CMV-seropositive.

The chain has TRBV11-2 and TRBJ1-1; perhaps TRBD1 as D (5 bases). Germline V gene sequence: CDR1 SGHAT, CDR2 FQNNGV. Deletions cut 3 bases from V and 5 bases from J, with 13 bases between. The CDR3 consists of 14 residues. CDR3 nucleotide sequence: TGTGCCAGCAGCTTGGGAAGGGGCGAAACTGAAGCTTTCTTT. Protein: CASSLGRGETEAFF.

The V and J genes are TRBV7-2 and TRBJ1-3; 7 nucleotides agree with TRBD1. This CDR3 region has 15 residues. V lost 6 bases, J lost 4 bases, and 9 bases stayed unmatched. Germline V gene data show CDR1 as SGHTA and CDR2 as FQGNSA. This chain's CDR3 is CASRVTGDAGNTIYF. The CDR3 nucleotides read TGTGCCAGCAGGGTCACAGGGGATGCAGGAAACACCATATATTTT.

This clone is a singleton in its sample. Here the CDR3 reads CASSEFNTGTYEQYF. For the CDR3, the DNA is TGTGCCAGCAGTGAATTTAATACAGGGACCTACGAGCAGTACTTC. J is TRBJ2-7 and V is TRBV25-1, with D perhaps TRBD1 (6 bases). Per the germline V gene, CDR1 is MGHDK and CDR2 is SYGVNS. CDR3 length: 15 residues. V was shortened by 1 base and J by 2 bases, with 12 bases between the two germline ends.

V is TRBV9 and J is TRBJ1-2, with 7 bases that match TRBD1. V lost 2 bases and J lost 1; bases outside the gene matches: 5. CDR1 is SGDLS and CDR2 is YYNGEE in the germline V gene. The CDR3 is 15 residues long. Here the CDR3 DNA reads TGTGCCAGCAGCGTTCGAACAGGGGATAACTATGGCTACACCTTC. This translates into CASSVRTGDNYGYTF.

This clone was picked up a small number of times. The DNA for the CDR3 is TGCAGCGTTGGGGGGGTAAGCTCCTACAATGAGCAGTTCTTC. It specifies CSVGGVSSYNEQFF. The chain has TRBV29-1 and TRBJ2-1; D may be TRBD2 (6 bases). Germline assignment: CDR1 SQVTM and CDR2 ANQGSEA. CDR3 length: 14 residues. V lost 4 bases and J lost 0, with 10 bases in between.

CDR3 bases: TGTGCCAGCAGTTTATGGGGTTACAGGGTAGATACTGAAGCTTTCTTT. It codes for CASSLWGYRVDTEAFF. V usage is TRBV27 and J usage is TRBJ1-1, with D tentatively TRBD1 (6 bases). The CDR3 is 16 amino acids. Germline V gene lookup returns CDR1 MNHEY and CDR2 SMNVEV (reference sequence). The V gene lost 1 base and the J gene lost 5 bases, with 17 bases spanning the gap.

The chain is built from TRBV6-5 and TRBJ2-7; TRBD1 agrees at 9 bases. The V and J ends lost 2 bases and 3 bases, in that order; junction bases with no gene match: 5. This CDR3 is built from 15 residues. Germline CDR1 reads MNHEY; CDR2 reads SVGAGI. The DNA of the CDR3 is TGTGCCAGCAGTTACCATGACAGGGGGGACTACGAGCAGTACTTC. This gives the protein CASSYHDRGDYEQYF.

The chain recombines TRBV11-2 with TRBJ1-2; D unresolved. V was clipped by 4 bases and J by 4 bases, with 10 bases between them. CDR3 length: 13 residues. Germline V gives CDR1 SGHAT, CDR2 FQNNGV. The CDR3 spells CASSSEGGYGYTF. In nucleotides, the CDR3 is TGTGCCAGCAGCTCCGAGGGCGGCTATGGCTACACCTTC.